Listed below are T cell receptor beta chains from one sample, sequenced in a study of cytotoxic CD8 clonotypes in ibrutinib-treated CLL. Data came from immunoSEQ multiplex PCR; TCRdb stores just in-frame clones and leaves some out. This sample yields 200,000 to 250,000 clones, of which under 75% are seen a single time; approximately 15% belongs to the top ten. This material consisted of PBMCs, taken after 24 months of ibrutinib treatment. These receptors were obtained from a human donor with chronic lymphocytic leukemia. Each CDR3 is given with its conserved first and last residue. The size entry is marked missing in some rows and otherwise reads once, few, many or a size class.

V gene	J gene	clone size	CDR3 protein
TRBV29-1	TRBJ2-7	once	CSDPDGSYEQYF
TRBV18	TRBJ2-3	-	CASSKGTGDDTQYF
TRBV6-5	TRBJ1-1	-	CASTTGYTEAFF
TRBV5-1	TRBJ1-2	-	CASSLEQPIGGYTF
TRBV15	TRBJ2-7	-	CATSSVRVSYEQYF
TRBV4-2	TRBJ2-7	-	CASGTGGPRRPASNYEQYF
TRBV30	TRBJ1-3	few	CAWSVGSGNTIYF
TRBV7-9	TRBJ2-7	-	CASSPETGQGIYEQYF
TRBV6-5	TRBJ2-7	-	CASGRFYEQYF
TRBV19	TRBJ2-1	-	CASSATGQLNEQFF
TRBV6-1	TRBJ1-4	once	CASSEMAPTGPHPPKEKLFF
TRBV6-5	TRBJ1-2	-	CASARGGNYGYTF
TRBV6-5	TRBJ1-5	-	CASRTGGKNQPQHF
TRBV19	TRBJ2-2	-	CASRTIGLKNTGELFF
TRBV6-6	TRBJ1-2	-	CASHQKGGGHNGYTF
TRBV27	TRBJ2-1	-	CATLSRDSYNEQFF
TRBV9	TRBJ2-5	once	CASSPQGDF
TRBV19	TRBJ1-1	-	CASADSNTEAFF
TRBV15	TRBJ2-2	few	CATRDGASGELFF
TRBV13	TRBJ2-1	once	CASSLGSLASGISYNEQFF
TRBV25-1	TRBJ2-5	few	CASRRAKETQYF
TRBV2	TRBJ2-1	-	CASSESMYNEQFF
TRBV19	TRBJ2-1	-	CASSIDLGEGQGQFF
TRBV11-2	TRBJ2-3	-	CASSFFAGAADTQYF
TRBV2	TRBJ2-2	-	CASSEITAANTGELFF
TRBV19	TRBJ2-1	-	CASPWGQGWDNEQFF
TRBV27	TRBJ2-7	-	CASSRLAGVRDEQYF
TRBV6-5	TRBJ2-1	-	CASSYSSGVYNEQFF
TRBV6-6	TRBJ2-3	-	CATTPGTDTQYF
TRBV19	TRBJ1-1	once	CASSIIQGDEAFF
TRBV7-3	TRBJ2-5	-	CASSLGAGETQYF
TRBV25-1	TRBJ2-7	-	CASSDNLSSYEQYF
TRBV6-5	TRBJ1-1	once	CASSYYGAGEAFF